The 11 T cell receptor beta chains given below trace back to one sample, sequenced in a study of shared clonotypes between healthy human individuals. CD8 cells classed as naive were CD45RO-negative and positively selected for CCR7, excluding terminally differentiated effector memory CD45RA+ cells. TCRdb's table, derived via immunoSEQ multiplex PCR, lists solely in-frame clones and lacks some. Seen here are about 2,100,000 clones, 85% to 95% observed once, and the top ten hold more than 1.5%. Sequences were obtained from naive CD8+ T cells from PBMCs. The receptors were sampled from a man aged 18 to 30 in good health. Some clones in this sample may be carry-over from other donors' samples.

V is TRBV9 and J is TRBJ2-2, with 7 bases aligning to TRBD2. The germline gives CDR1 SGDLS, CDR2 YYNGEE. V lost 3 bases, J lost 1 base, and 9 bases stayed unmatched. The CDR3 runs to 17 residues. The CDR3 sequence is CASSARSGEGNTGELFF. CDR3 nucleotides: TGTGCCAGCAGCGCACGCTCTGGGGAGGGGAACACCGGGGAGCTGTTTTTT. The full variable domain, rest sourced from reference TRBV9 and TRBJ2-2, is DSGVTQTPKHLITATGQRVTLRCSPRSGDLSVYWYQQSLDQGLQFLIQYYNGEERAKGNILERFSAQQFPDLHSELNLSSLELGDSALYFCASSARSGEGNTGELFFGEGSRLTVL.

The chain couples TRBV11-2 to TRBJ2-7; a possible D gene is TRBD1 (5 bases). This CDR3 contains 15 residues. From germline, CDR1 is SGHAT and CDR2 FQNNGV. The V end was cut by 2 bases, the J end by 5 bases, with 16 bases between. In DNA form, the CDR3 reads TGTGCCAGCAGCTTATTGGTAGGGGCCACGGACGAGCAGTACTTC. This encodes CASSLLVGATDEQYF.

Concerning this clone itself: Other DNA sequences of this sample code for an identical CDR3. This chain uses TRBV29-1 with TRBJ2-5; D is uncertain. The CDR3 runs 11 residues. Trimming took off 1 base at V and 3 bases at J, with 3 bases between the two ends. Germline values: CDR1 SQVTM, CDR2 ANQGSEA. In DNA form, the CDR3 reads TGCAGCGTTGAAGGCGAAGAGACCCAGTACTTC. Residues: CSVEGEETQYF.

V gene TRBV28 combines with J gene TRBJ2-4; no definite D call. Trimming left V 5 bases short and J 3 bases short, with 14 bases between. The CDR3 consists of 15 residues. Germline CDR1 is MDHEN and CDR2 is SYDVKM. CDR3 nucleotide sequence: TGTGCCAGCAGTCGGTCCCGGGTGGGCAAAAACATTCAGTACTTC. Translated, it gives CASSRSRVGKNIQYF.

This clone came up once. The V gene is TRBV4-3, the J gene TRBJ2-1, with a tentative D call TRBD1 (5 bases). The germline CDR1 and CDR2 sequences are LGHNA and YSLEER. Trimming cost V 0 bases and J 4 bases, with 16 bases left between them. The CDR3 sequence is 17 residues long. The CDR3 sequence: CASSQDGLVGEYNEQFF. The CDR3 DNA reads TGCGCCAGCAGCCAAGACGGGCTAGTAGGGGAATACAATGAGCAGTTCTTC.

V is TRBV11-2 and J is TRBJ2-1, with TRBD2 identical over 7 bases. The germline V gene has CDR1 SGHAT and CDR2 FQNNGV. This CDR3 comprises 18 residues. J gave up 0 bases and V 4 bases, and 12 bases lay outside the gene matches. CDR3 sequence (DNA): TGTGCCAGCAGCTCGGGACTAACCCCAGGCCTCTCCTACAATGAGCAGTTCTTC. Translated, it gives CASSSGLTPGLSYNEQFF.

J is TRBJ2-7 and V is TRBV6-6; tentatively, D is TRBD2 (6 bases). V was cut by 6 bases and J by 5 bases, with 8 bases left in between. The germline CDR1 and CDR2 sequences are MNHNY and SVGAGI (reference sequence). This CDR3 comprises 11 residues. The CDR3 spells CASREGHEQYF. The DNA of the CDR3 is TGTGCCAGCAGGGAGGGCCACGAGCAGTACTTC.

V and J are TRBV5-1 and TRBJ2-7; 8 nucleotides match TRBD1. J was trimmed by 0 bases and V by 5 bases; bases with no gene match: 7. CDR3 length equals 15 residues. Germline CDR1 is SGHRS and CDR2 is YFSETQ. CDR3 amino acids: CASRVWTGLSYEQYF. CDR3 DNA sequence: TGCGCCAGCAGAGTTTGGACAGGGCTCTCCTACGAGCAGTACTTC.

DNA for the CDR3: TGTGCCATCAGTGACGTTATGAGACAGGAGGGCTATGGCTACACCTTC. This gives the protein CAISDVMRQEGYGYTF. This chain links TRBV10-3 with TRBJ1-2; D possibly corresponds to TRBD1 (6 bases). The CDR3 loop spans 16 amino acids. Germline CDR1 reads ENHRY; CDR2 reads SYGVKD. V was shortened by 3 bases and J by 4 bases, with 18 bases between the two germline ends.

The V gene is TRBV7-6, the J gene TRBJ2-3; 8 positions agree with TRBD2. Germline loops: CDR1 SGHVS, CDR2 FNYEAQ. The CDR3 sequence is 16 residues long. The V segment lost 5 bases and the J segment 7 bases; nucleotides outside the gene matches: 14. The CDR3 coding sequence is TGTGCCAGCAGCCTGGTTAGCGGGATTTTTTGGAATACGCAGTATTTT. Amino acid sequence: CASSLVSGIFWNTQYF.

The genes are TRBV5-4 and TRBJ1-2; 8 bases align to TRBD1. The CDR3 has 15 amino acids. Germline loops: CDR1 SGHNT, CDR2 YYREEE (reference sequence). V gave up 6 bases and J gave up 7 bases; unmatched junction bases: 14. The CDR3 DNA reads as TGTGCCAGCACACTAGCAGGGGACAGGATCGGTGGCTACACCTTC. This translates into CASTLAGDRIGGYTF.